This T cell receptor (beta chain) originates from a study of CD8+ T cells in alopecia areata. Reverse transcribed after extraction, RNA yielded cDNA as the sequencing template. Some clones are missing from TCRdb's copy, which holds only in-frame ones; the method was immunoSEQ multiplex PCR. The sample contains 65,000 to 95,000 clones, 45% to 60% of which appear only once. This clone was seen once. Trimming left V 3 bases short and J 5 bases short, with 11 bases between. This CDR3 spans 14 amino acids. Germline V gives CDR1 MNHNY, CDR2 SVGAGI (reference sequence). The gene calls are TRBV6-6 and TRBJ1-5; no clear D. The TCR sequence derives from a human donor with alopecia areata. The sample taken for sequencing was NKG2D-high CD8+ T cells sorted from blood. CDR3 protein: CASSYPSGDQPQHF. The CDR3 region has the DNA TGTGCCAGCAGTTATCCGTCAGGAGATCAGCCCCAGCATTTT.